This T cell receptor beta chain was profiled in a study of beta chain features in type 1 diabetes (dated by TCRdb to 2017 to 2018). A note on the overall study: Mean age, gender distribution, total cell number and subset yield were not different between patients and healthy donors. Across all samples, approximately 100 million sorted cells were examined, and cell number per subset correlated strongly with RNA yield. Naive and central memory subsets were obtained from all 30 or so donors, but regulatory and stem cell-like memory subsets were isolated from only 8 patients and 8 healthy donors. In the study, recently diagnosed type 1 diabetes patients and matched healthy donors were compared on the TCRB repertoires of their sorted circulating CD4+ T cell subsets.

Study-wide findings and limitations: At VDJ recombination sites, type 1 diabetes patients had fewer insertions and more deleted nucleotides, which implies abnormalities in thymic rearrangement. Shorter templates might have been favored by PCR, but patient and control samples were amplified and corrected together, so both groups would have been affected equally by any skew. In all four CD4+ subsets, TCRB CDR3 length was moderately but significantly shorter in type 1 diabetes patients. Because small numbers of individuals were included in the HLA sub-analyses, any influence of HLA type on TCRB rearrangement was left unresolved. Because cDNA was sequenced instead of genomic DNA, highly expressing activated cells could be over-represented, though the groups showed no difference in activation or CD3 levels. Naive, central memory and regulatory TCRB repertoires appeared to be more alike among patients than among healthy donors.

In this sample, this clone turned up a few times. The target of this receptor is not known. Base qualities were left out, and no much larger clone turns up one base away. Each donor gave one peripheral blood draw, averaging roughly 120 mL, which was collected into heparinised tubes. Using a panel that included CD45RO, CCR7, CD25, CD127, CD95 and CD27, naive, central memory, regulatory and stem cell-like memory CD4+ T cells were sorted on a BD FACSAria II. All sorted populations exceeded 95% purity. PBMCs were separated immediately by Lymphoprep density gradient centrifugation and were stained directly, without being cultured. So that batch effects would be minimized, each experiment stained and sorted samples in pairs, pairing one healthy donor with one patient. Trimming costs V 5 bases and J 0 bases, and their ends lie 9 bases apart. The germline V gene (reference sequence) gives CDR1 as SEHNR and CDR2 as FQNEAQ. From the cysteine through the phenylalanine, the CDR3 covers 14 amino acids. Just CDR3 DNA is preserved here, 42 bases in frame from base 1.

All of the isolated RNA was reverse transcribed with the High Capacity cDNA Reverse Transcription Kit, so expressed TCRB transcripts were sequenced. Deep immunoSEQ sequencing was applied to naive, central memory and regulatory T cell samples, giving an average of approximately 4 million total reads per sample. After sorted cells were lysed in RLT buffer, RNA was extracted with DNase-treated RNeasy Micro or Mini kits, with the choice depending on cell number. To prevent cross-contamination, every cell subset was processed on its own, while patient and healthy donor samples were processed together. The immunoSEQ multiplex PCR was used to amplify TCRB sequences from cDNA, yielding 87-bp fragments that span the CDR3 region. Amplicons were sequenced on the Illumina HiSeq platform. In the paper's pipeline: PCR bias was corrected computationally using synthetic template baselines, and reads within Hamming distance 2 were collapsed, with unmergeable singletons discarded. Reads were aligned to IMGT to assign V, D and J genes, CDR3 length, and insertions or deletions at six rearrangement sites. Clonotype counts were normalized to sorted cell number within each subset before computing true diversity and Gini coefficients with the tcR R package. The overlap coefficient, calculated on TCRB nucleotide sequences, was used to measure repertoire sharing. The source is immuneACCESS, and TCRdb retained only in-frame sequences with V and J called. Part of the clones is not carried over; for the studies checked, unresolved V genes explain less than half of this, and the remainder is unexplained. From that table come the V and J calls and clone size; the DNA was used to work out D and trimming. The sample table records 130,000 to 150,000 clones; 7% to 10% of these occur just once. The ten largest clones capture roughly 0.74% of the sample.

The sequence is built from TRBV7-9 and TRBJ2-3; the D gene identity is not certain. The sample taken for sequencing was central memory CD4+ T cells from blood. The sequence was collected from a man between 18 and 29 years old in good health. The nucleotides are TGTGCCAGCAGCCTAAGTGATAGCACAGATACGCAGTATTTT. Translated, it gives CASSLSDSTDTQYF.